The T cell receptor beta chain described here comes from a study of shared clonotypes between healthy human individuals. The authors divided CD4+ cells into CD45RA+ naive and CD45RA-negative memory subsets. The DNA input per sorted-subset replicate PCR was about 220 ng, corresponding to tens of thousands of T cell genomes. Libraries were prepared by immunoSEQ multiplex PCR; TCRdb keeps only in-frame clonotypes and omits some of them. The sample holds about 1.1 million clones, around 82% seen once. This CDR3 has 14 amino acids. Germline assignment: CDR1 SGDLS and CDR2 YYNGEE. The V gene lost 4 bases and the J gene lost 1 base, with 11 bases spanning the gap. This clone was seen a single time. Its specificity is unknown. Overall study results and limits: For naive CD4 cells, around 5% of clonotypes were shared across a handful of donors.

Source material: memory CD4+ T cells from PBMCs. Stated subset: CD45RA-negative fraction. This TCR was recovered from a man younger than 35 in good health. Some clones in this sample may be carry-over from other donors' samples. The rearrangement uses TRBV9 and TRBJ1-1; no definite D call. As DNA, the CDR3 is TGTGCCAGCAGCTCGAGGAAGGGGAACACTGAAGCTTTCTTT. Translating it yields CASSSRKGNTEAFF.